This T cell receptor (beta chain) was retrieved from a study of blood T cell repertoires in COVID-19. This table comes from immunoSEQ multiplex PCR, and its TCRdb copy is limited to in-frame clones, with some not included. This sample carries approximately 190,000 clones, about four fifths of them seen once, and the ten largest clones take approximately 6.2%. This clone was seen just once. The CDR3 contains 15 residues. Per germline, CDR1 SGHNT and CDR2 YYREEE (reference sequence). The V gene lost 4 bases and the J gene lost 4 bases, with 15 bases spanning the gap. The sample consisted of peripheral blood. V and J are TRBV5-4 and TRBJ2-1; D unclear. The receptor was isolated from a middle-aged woman with acute or convalescent COVID-19. The CDR3 spells CASSPSMRSYNEQFF. Here the CDR3 DNA reads TGTGCCAGCAGCCCAAGTATGCGGAGTTACAATGAGCAGTTCTTC.